This T cell receptor (beta chain) came from a study of blood T cell repertoires in COVID-19. The overall study: The study drew acute and convalescent COVID-19 samples from the United States, Italy and Spain.

Clones were read by immunoSEQ multiplex PCR, and TCRdb kept only the in-frame ones, dropping some. This sample has over 200,000 clones, with around 83% found just once. V shed 3 bases, J shed 6 bases, and the junction held 6 bases outside the gene matches. The CDR3 sequence is 15 residues long. In germline, CDR1 is SGHRS, CDR2 YFSETQ. The receptor was derived from a man older than 75 with acute or convalescent COVID-19. This chain connects TRBV5-1 to TRBJ1-4, with 9 bases matching TRBD1. Input material: peripheral blood. In nucleotides, the CDR3 is TGCGCCAGCAGCTCGGGACAGGGCCTTTATGAAAAACTGTTTTTT. Protein sequence: CASSSGQGLYEKLFF.